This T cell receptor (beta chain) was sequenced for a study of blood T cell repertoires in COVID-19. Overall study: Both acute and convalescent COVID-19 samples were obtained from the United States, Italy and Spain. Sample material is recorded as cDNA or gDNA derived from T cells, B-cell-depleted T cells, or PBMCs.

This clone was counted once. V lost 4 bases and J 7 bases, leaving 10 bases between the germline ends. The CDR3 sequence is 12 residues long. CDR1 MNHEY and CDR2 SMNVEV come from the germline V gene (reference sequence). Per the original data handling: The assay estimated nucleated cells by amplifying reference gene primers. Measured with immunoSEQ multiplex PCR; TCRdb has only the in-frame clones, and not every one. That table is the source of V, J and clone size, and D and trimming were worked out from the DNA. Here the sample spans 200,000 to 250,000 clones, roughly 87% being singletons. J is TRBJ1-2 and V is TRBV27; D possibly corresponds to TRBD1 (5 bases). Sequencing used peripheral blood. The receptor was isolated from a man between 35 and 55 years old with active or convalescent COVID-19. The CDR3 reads CASSSQGGGYTF. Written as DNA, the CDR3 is TGTGCCAGCAGTTCGCAGGGAGGTGGCTACACCTTC.